This T cell receptor (beta chain) derives from a study of blood T cell repertoires in COVID-19. Enrollment of patients from Seattle took place during active infection, with longitudinal follow-up. Methods used by the authors: Reference gene primer amplification in the assay estimated nucleated cell counts. Sequenced by immunoSEQ multiplex PCR; TCRdb stores in-frame clones only, minus some. The V and J calls and clone size come from that table; D and trimming were worked out from the DNA. In the table there are fewer than 300,000 clones, approximately 89% of which are singletons. Material: peripheral blood. This clonotype was obtained from a woman younger than 45 with COVID-19, enrolled during active disease.

CDR3 loop: CASSPTTSGSTYEQYF. CDR3 coding DNA: TGTGCCAGTAGTCCAACGACTAGCGGGAGCACCTACGAGCAGTACTTC. The chain links TRBV19 to TRBJ2-7, with TRBD2 identical over 12 bases. The V gene end was trimmed by 5 bases and the J gene end by 2 bases; junction bases not matched to a gene: 7. This CDR3 region has 16 residues. CDR1 is LNHDA and CDR2 is SQIVND in the germline V gene (reference sequence).